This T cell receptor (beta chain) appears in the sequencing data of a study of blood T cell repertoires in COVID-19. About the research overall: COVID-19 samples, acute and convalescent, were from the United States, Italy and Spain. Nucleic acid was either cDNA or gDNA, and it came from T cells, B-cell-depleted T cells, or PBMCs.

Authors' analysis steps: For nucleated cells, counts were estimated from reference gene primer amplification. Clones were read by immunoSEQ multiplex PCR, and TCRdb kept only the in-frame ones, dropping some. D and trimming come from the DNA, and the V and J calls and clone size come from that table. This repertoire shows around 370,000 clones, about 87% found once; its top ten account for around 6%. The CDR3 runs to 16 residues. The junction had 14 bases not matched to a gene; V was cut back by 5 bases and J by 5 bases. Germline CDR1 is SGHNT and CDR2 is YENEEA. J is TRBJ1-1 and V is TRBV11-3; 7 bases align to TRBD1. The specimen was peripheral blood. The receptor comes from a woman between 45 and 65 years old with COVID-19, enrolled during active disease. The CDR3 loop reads CASSLGRPTTGTEAFF. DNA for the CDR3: TGTGCCAGCAGCCTAGGAAGGCCTACGACAGGGACTGAAGCTTTCTTT.